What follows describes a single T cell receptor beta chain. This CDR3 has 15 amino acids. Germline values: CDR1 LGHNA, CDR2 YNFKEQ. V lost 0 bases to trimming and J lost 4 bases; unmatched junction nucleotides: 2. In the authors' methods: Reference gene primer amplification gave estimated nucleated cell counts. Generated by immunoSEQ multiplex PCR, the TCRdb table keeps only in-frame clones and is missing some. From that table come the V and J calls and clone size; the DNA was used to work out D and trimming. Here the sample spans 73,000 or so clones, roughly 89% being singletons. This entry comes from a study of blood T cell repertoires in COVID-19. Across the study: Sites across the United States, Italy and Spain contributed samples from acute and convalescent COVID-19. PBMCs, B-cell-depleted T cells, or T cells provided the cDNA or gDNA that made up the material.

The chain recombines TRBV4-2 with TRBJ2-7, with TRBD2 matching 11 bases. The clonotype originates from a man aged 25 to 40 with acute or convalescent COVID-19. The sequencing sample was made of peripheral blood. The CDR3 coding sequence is TGTGCCAGCAGCCAAGACATAGCGGGAGGGTACGAGCAGTACTTC. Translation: CASSQDIAGGYEQYF.